The 2 T cell receptor beta chains listed next were all sequenced from one sample in a study of blood T cell repertoires in COVID-19 (dated by TCRdb to about 2020). The protocol used for the library was the immunoSEQ multiplex PCR assay. TCRdb mirrors the immuneACCESS table, restricted to in-frame sequences. Some clones are absent from its copies; in checked studies, under half trace to an unresolved V gene, and the reason for the others is unknown. The sample table shows hundreds of thousands of clones, and approximately 90% are seen once. Of the sample, approximately 12% is held by the ten largest clones. The sequenced material came from peripheral blood. The receptor source for this set is a woman between 18 and 29 years old who had recovered from COVID-19.

This clone was detected once. The chain employs TRBV7-2 and TRBJ1-1; maybe TRBD1 (6 bases). V was clipped by 5 bases and J by 5 bases, with 18 bases between them. In germline, CDR1 is SGHTA, CDR2 FQGNSA. CDR3 length: 15 amino acids. The CDR3 loop is CASSKYRDTRTEAFF. The DNA for the CDR3 is TGTGCCAGCAGCAAATACAGGGATACGAGGACTGAAGCTTTCTTT.

The rearrangement uses TRBV7-6 and TRBJ2-3, with D tentatively TRBD1 (5 bases). The germline V and J ends were trimmed by 4 bases and 2 bases, with 16 bases remaining between them. The CDR3 covers 16 residues. CDR1 and CDR2 from the germline V gene are SGHVS and FNYEAQ. CDR3 protein: CASSSRTTEPTDTQYF. The CDR3 coding sequence is TGTGCCAGCAGCTCTCGGACGACAGAGCCCACAGATACGCAGTATTTT.